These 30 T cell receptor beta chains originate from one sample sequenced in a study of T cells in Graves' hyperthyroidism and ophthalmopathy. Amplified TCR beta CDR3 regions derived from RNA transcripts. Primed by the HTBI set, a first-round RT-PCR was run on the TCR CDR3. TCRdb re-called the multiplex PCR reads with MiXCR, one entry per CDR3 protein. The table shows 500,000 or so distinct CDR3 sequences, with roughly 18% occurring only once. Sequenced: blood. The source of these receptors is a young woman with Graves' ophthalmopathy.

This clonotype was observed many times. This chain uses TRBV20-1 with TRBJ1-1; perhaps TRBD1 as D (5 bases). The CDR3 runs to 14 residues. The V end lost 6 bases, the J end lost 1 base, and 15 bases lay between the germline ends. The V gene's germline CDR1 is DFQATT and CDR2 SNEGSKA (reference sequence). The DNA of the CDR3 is TGCAGTGCCCCGAACACGAGGGGGAACACTGAAGCTTTCTTT. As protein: CSAPNTRGNTEAFF.

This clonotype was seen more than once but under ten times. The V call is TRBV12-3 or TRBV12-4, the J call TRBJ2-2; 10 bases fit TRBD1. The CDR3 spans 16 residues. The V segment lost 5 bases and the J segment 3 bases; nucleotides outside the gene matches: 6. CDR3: CASSRQGAIHTGELFF. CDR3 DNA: TGTGCCAGCAGTCGACAGGGGGCTATTCACACCGGGGAGCTGTTTTTT.

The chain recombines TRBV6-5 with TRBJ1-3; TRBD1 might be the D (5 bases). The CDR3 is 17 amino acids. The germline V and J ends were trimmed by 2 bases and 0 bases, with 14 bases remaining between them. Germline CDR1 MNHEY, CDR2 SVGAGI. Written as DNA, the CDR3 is TGTGCCAGCAGTTACGGAGGGACGGACCTCTCTGGAAACACCATATATTTT. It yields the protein CASSYGGTDLSGNTIYF.

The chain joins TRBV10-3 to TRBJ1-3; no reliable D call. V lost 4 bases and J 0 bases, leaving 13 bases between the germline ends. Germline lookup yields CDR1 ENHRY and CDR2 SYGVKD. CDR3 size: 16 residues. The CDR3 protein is CAISGTAVSSGNTIYF. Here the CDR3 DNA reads TGTGCCATCAGTGGGACGGCCGTTAGCTCTGGAAACACCATATATTTT.

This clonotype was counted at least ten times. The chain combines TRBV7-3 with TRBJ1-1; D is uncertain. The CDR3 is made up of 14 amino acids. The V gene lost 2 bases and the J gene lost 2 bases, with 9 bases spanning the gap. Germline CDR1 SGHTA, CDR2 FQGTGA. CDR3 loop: CASSLFASNTEAFF. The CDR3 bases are TGTGCCAGCAGCTTATTTGCCAGTAACACTGAAGCTTTCTTT.

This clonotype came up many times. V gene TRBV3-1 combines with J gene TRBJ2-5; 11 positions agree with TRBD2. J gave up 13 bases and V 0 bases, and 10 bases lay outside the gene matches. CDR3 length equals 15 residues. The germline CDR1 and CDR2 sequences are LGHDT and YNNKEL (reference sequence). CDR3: CASSQDPTSGDPLYF. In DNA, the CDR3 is TGTGCCAGCAGCCAAGATCCGACTAGCGGGGATCCCTTGTACTTC.

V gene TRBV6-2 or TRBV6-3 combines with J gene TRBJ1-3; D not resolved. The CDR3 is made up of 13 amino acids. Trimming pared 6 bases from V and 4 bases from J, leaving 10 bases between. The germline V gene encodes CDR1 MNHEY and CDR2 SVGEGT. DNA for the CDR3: TGTGCCAGCAGCCCAAACACCGGAAACACCATATATTTT. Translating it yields CASSPNTGNTIYF.

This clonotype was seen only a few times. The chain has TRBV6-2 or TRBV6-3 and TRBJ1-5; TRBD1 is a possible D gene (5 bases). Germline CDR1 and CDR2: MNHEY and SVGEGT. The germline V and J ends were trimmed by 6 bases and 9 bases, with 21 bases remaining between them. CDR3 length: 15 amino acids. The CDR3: CASSSTDSREGPQHF. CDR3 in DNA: TGTGCCAGCAGCTCCACAGACAGCCGTGAAGGGCCCCAGCATTTT.

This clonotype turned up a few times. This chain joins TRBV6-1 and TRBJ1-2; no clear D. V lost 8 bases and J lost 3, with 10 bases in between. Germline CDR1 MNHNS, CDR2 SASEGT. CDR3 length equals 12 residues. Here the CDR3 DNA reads TGTGCCAGCCAATACGGTGACTATGGCTACACCTTC. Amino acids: CASQYGDYGYTF.

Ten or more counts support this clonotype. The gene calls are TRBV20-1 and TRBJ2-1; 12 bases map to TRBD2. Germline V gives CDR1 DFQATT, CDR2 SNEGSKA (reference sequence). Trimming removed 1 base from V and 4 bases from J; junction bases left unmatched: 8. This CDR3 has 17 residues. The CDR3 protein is CSARVPSGRAGYNEQFF. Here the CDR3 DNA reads TGCAGTGCTAGAGTCCCTAGCGGGAGGGCCGGATACAATGAGCAGTTCTTC.

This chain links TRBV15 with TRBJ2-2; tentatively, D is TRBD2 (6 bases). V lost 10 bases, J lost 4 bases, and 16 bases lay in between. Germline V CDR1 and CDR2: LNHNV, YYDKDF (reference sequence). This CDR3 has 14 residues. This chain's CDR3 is CASGTAESTGELFF. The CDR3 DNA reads TGTGCCAGCGGGACGGCGGAGAGCACCGGGGAGCTGTTTTTT.

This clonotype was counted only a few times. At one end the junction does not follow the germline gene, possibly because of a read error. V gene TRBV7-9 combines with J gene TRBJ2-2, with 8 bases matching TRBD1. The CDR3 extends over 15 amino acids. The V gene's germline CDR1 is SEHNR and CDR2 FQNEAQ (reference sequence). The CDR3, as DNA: TGTGCCAGCAGCTCGGGACAGGCGAACACCCGGGAGCTGTTTTTT. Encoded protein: CASSSGQANTRELFF.

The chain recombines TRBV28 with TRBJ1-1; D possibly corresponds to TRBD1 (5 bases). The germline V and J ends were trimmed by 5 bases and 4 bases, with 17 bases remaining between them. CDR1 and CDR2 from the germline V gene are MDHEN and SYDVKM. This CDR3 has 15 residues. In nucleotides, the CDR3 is TGTGCCAGCAGTCTCCCTGGGGGTTGGGTCACTGAAGCTTTCTTT. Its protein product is CASSLPGGWVTEAFF.

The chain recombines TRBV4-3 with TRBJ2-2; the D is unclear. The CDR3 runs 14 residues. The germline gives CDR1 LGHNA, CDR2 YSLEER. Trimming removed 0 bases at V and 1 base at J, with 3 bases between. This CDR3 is CASSQEENTGELFF. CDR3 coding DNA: TGCGCCAGCAGCCAAGAGGAGAACACCGGGGAGCTGTTTTTT.

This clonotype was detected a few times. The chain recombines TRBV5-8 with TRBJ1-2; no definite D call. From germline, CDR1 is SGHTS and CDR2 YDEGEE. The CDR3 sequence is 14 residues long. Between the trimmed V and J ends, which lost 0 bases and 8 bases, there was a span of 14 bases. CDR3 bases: TGTGCCAGCAGCTTGGCACAGAGGAGTGAGGGCTACACCTTC. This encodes CASSLAQRSEGYTF.

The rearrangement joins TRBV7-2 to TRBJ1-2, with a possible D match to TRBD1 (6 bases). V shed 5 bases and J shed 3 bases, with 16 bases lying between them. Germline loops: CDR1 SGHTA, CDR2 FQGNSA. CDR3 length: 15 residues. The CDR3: CASSPLRDTYYGYTF. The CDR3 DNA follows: TGTGCCAGCAGCCCGCTACGGGACACTTACTATGGCTACACCTTC.

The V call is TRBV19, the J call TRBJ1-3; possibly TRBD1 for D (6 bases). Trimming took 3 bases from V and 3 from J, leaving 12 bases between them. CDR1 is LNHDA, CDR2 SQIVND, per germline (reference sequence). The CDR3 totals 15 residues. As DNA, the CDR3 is TGTGCCAGTAGTATCGGCAGGGGAGGTGGAAACACCATATATTTT. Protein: CASSIGRGGGNTIYF. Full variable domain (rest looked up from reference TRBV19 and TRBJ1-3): DGGITQSPKYLFRKEGQNVTLSCEQNLNHDAMYWYRQDPGQGLRLIYYSQIVNDFQKGDIAEGYSVSREKKESFPLTVTSAQKNPTAFYLCASSIGRGGGNTIYFGEGSWLTVV.

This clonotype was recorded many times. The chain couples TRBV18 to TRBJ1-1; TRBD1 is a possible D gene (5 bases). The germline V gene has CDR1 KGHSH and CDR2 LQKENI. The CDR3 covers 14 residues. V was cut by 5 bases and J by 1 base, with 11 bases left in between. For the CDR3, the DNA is TGTGCCAGCTCATTCGACGGGGGGAACACTGAAGCTTTCTTT. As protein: CASSFDGGNTEAFF.

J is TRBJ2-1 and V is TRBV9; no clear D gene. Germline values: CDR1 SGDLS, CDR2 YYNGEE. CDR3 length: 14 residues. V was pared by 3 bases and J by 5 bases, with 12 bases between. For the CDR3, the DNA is TGTGCCAGCAGCGGTATCCAGACGGACAATGAGCAGTTCTTC. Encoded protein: CASSGIQTDNEQFF.

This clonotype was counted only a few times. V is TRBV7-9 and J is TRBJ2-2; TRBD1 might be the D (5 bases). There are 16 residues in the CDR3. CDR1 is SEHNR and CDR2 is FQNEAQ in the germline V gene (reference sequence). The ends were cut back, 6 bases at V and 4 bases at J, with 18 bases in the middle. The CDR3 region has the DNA TGTGCCAGCAGTTTAAGACGGCAGGGATCCACCGGGGAGCTGTTTTTT. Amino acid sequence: CASSLRRQGSTGELFF.

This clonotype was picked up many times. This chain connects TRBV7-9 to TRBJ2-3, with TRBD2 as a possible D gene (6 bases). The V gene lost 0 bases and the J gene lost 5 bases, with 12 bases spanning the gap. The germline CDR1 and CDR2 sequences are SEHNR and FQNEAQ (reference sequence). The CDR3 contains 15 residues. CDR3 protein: CASSLAASEGDTQYF. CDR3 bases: TGTGCCAGCAGCTTAGCGGCTAGCGAAGGAGATACGCAGTATTTT.

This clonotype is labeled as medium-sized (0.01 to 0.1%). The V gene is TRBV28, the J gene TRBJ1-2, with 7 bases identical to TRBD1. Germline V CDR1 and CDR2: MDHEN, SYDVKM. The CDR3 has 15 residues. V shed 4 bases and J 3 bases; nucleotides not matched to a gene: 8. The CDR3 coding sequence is TGTGCCAGCAGTTCCTCATATCAGGGGGACTATGGCTACACCTTC. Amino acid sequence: CASSSSYQGDYGYTF.

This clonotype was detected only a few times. The DNA of the CDR3 is TGTGCCAGCAGCTCCCGACTAGCGGGAGGCCCTGAGCAGTTCTTC. Its translation is CASSSRLAGGPEQFF. The chain is built from TRBV7-9 and TRBJ2-1; 13 bases line up with TRBD2. The germline CDR1 and CDR2 sequences are SEHNR and FQNEAQ (reference sequence). The length of the CDR3 is 15 residues. V lost 4 bases to trimming and J lost 9 bases; unmatched junction nucleotides: 6. Drawing the rest from reference TRBV7-9 and TRBJ2-1, the complete variable domain is DTGVSQNPRHKITKRGQNVTFRCDPISEHNRLYWYRQTLGQGPEFLTYFQNEAQLEKSRLLSDRFSAERPKGSFSTLEIQRTEQGDSAMYLCASSSRLAGGPEQFFGPGTRLTVL.

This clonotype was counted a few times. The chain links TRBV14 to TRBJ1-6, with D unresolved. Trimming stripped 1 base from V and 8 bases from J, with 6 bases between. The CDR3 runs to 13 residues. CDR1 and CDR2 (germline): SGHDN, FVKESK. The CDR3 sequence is CASSQGRYSPLHF. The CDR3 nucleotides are TGTGCCAGCAGCCAAGGGCGGTATTCACCCCTCCACTTT.

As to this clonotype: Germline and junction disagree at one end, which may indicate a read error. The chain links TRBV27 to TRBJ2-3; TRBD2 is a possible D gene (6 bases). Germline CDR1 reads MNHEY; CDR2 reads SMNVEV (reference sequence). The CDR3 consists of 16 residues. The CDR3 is CASSEGSPTSTDTQCF. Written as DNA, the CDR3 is TGTGCCAGCAGTGAGGGGTCACCCACTAGCACAGATACGCAGTGTTTT.

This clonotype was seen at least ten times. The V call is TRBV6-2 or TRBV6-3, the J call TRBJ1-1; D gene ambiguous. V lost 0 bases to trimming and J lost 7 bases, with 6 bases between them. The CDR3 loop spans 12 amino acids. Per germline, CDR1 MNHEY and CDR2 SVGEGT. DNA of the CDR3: TGTGCCAGCAGTTACTCGCCAGTTGAAGCTTTCTTT. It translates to CASSYSPVEAFF.

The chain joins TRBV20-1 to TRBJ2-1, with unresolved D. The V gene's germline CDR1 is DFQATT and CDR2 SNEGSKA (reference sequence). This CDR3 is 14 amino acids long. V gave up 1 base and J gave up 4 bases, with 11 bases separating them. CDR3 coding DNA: TGCAGTGCTAGAGGACTGGCCATATACAATGAGCAGTTCTTC. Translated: CSARGLAIYNEQFF.

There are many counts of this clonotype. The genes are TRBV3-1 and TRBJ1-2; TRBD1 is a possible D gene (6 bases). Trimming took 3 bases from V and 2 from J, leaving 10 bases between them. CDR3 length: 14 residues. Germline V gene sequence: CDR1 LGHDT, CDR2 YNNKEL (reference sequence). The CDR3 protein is CASSHTDRNYGYTF. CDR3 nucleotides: TGTGCCAGCAGCCATACGGACAGAAACTATGGCTACACCTTC.

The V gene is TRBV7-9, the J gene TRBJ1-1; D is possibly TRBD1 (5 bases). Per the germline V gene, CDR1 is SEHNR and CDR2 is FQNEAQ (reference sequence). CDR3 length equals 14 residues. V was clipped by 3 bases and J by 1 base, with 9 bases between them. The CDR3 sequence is CASSFRDRNTEAFF. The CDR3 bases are TGTGCCAGCAGCTTCCGGGACCGGAACACTGAAGCTTTCTTT.

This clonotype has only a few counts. CDR3 residues: CASSVGGWSPLHF. CDR3 DNA sequence: TGTGCCAGCAGCGTAGGCGGCTGGTCACCCCTCCACTTT. The chain combines TRBV9 with TRBJ1-6, with D uncertain. The CDR3 is 13 residues long. CDR1 and CDR2 from the germline V gene are SGDLS and YYNGEE. V was trimmed by 0 bases and J by 10 bases, leaving 8 bases between them. Supplemented by reference TRBV9 and TRBJ1-6, the full variable domain reads DSGVTQTPKHLITATGQRVTLRCSPRSGDLSVYWYQQSLDQGLQFLIQYYNGEERAKGNILERFSAQQFPDLHSELNLSSLELGDSALYFCASSVGGWSPLHFGNGTRLTVT.